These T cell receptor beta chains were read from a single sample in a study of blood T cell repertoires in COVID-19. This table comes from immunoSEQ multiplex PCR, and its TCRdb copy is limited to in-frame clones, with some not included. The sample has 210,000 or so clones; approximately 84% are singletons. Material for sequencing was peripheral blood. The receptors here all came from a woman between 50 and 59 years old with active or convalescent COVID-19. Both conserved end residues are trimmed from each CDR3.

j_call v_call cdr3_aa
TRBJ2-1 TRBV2 ASRGLAGASYNEQF
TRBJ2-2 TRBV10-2 ASTVSGGAGTGELF
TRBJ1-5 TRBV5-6 ASSFRDSDQPQH
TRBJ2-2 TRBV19 ASIPDRRTGELF
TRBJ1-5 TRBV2 ASSVLRQGDQPQH
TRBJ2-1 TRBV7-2 ASSQTGLAGGDYYNEQF
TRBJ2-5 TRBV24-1 ATTLADEGGETQY
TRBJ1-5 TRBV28 ASSLLGGGNQPQH
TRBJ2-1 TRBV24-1 ATSDYTGEQF
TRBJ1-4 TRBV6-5 ASSYSNRQEKLF
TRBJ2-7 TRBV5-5 ASSLRRDRPYEQY
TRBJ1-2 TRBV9 ASSLTGSPYGYT
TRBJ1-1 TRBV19 ASRSMNTEAF
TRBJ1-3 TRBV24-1 ATSDLRAGNTIY
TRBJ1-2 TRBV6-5 ASSYSLGNYGYT
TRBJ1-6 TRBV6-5 ASSYSGGVRNSPLH
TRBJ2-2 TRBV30 AWSGTSGTNTGELF
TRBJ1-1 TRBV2 ASSEGLGVMNTEAF
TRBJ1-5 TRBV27 ASSSDRGQPQH
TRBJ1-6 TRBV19 ASSTPGGNSPLH
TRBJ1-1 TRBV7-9 ASSLEGQVRTEAF
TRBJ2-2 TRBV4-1 ASRRTGDTGELF
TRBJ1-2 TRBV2 ASSGDSNYGYT
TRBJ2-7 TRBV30 AWSDRDIGLYEQY
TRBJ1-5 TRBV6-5 ASSYSFGGPQH
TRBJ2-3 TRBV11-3 ASSPRQGATDTQY
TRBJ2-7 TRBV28 ASSSLRLEEIGEQY
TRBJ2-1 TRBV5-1 ASSSRTGTFSYNEQF
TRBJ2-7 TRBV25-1 ASSTTGRGSHEQY
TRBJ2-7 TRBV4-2 ASSRTGMSYEQY
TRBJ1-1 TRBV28 ASSLGTGAVKAF
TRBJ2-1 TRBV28 ASSTIGLKNYNEQF
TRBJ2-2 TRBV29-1 SGSSGSLNTGELF
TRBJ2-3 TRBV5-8 ASSRIAGAQGTTQY
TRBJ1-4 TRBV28 ASRRGGSTNEKLF
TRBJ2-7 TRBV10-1 ASSAGTSGLRGLY
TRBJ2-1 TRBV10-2 ASSESIGAARTSSYNEQF
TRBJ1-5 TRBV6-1 ASSEFRNQPQH
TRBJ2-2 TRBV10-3 AIGQANTGELF
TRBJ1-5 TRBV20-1 SARGPNAQH
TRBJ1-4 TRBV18 ASSPRLTGDEKLF
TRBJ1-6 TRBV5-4 ASSRGQTSPLH
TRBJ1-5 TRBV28 ASSFARNSNQPQH
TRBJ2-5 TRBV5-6 ASSLDPSQETQY
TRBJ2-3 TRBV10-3 AISGGSGVSWDTQY
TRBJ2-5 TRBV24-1 ATSETGTGWGETQY
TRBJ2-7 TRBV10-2 ASSAGYEQY
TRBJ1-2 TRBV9 ASISTRGNYGYT
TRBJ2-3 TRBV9 ASSLLSASAPTDTQY
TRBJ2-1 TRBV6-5 ASSYFKGEEQF
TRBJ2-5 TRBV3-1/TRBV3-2 ASSQRGGEETQY
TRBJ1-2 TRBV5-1 ASSPTGGAMYPYGYT
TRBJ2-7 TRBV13 ASSRQSSYEQY
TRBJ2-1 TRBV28 ASSSLGLAGGHEQF
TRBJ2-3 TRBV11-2 ASSPTSGGAGRTQY
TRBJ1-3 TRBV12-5 ASGLGQGAGNTIY
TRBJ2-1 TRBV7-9 ASSLDVSAGYDEQF
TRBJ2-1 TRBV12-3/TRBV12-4 ASSSLGDSEQF
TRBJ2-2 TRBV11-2 ASSLAGGGVGGELF
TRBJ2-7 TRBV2 ASSPIYEQY